This entry lists 10 T cell receptor beta chains sequenced from one sample in a study of beta chain features in type 1 diabetes. The study reverse transcribed the entire isolated RNA, so it sequenced expressed TCRB transcripts. Using immunoSEQ multiplex PCR, the repertoire was profiled, and TCRdb retains in-frame clones only, with some absent. This sample has 810,000 or so clones; roughly 15% occur once, and the top ten carry 0.023%. The specimen sequenced was naive CD4+ T cells from blood. These receptors originate from a woman aged 18-29 years in good health.

The chain couples TRBV9 to TRBJ2-2; a weak D match, TRBD1 (6 bases). This CDR3 contains 14 residues. Trimming pared 7 bases from V and 0 bases from J, leaving 10 bases between. Germline lookup yields CDR1 SGDLS and CDR2 YYNGEE. In DNA form, the CDR3 reads TGTGCCAGCCAGGACAGTGCGAACACCGGGGAGCTGTTTTTT. Translation gives CASQDSANTGELFF.

This clone was recorded a few times. This chain joins TRBV20-1 and TRBJ2-3; D gene uncertain. Germline CDR1 DFQATT, CDR2 SNEGSKA (reference sequence). The germline V and J ends were trimmed by 7 bases and 4 bases, with 6 bases remaining between them. The CDR3 has 10 residues. CDR3 coding DNA: TGCAGTGTCCGTGCAGATACGCAGTATTTT. It encodes CSVRADTQYF.

This clone was detected only a few times. The CDR3 coding sequence is TGTGCCAGCAGCTCAAGGCGGGAGACATACACAGATACGCAGTATTTT. Translation: CASSSRRETYTDTQYF. The chain links TRBV7-2 to TRBJ2-3; 7 bases agree with TRBD2. Germline CDR1 SGHTA, CDR2 FQGNSA. The CDR3 consists of 16 residues. The V gene end was trimmed by 4 bases and the J gene end by 2 bases; junction bases not matched to a gene: 9.

The J gene is TRBJ2-7, the V gene TRBV5-1; no clear D. Germline CDR1 is SGHRS and CDR2 is YFSETQ. V lost 0 bases and J lost 6, with 13 bases in between. The CDR3 contains 14 residues. CDR3 residues: CASSLAHGPAEQYF. The CDR3 nucleotides read TGCGCCAGCAGCTTGGCCCACGGCCCAGCCGAGCAGTACTTC.

V usage is TRBV27 and J usage is TRBJ2-7; 14 bases are a match to TRBD2. Germline V CDR1 and CDR2: MNHEY, SMNVEV (reference sequence). Losses at the gene ends were 6 bases for V and 3 bases for J; bases not matched to a gene: 4. This CDR3 region has 15 residues. CDR3 protein: CASRRLAGGVYEQYF. The CDR3 DNA is TGTGCCAGCAGGAGACTAGCGGGAGGGGTCTACGAGCAGTACTTC.

The V call is TRBV28, the J call TRBJ2-7, with a weak D call TRBD2 (5 bases). Germline V gene sequence: CDR1 MDHEN, CDR2 SYDVKM. The V and J ends lost 7 bases and 7 bases respectively, with 11 bases between them. The CDR3 runs 11 residues. This chain's CDR3 is CASNGVREQYF. The DNA for the CDR3 is TGTGCCAGCAACGGGGTACGAGAGCAGTACTTC.

The genes are TRBV7-6 and TRBJ1-2, with D possibly matching TRBD1 (6 bases). This CDR3 has 15 amino acids. Germline CDR1 SGHVS, CDR2 FNYEAQ. V lost 3 bases and J 3 bases, leaving 14 bases between the germline ends. The CDR3 here is CASSLGEGVDYGYTF. In nucleotides, the CDR3 is TGTGCCAGCAGCTTGGGGGAGGGGGTTGACTATGGCTACACCTTC.

The rearrangement joins TRBV15 to TRBJ2-2; 9 bases are shared with TRBD2. The CDR3 is 15 amino acids. V trimming: 4 bases; J trimming: 1 base; junction bases outside the gene matches: 1. Per the germline V gene, CDR1 is LNHNV and CDR2 is YYDKDF (reference sequence). DNA for the CDR3: TGTGCCACCAGCACAGCGGGAGGGAACACCGGGGAGCTGTTTTTT. Translating it yields CATSTAGGNTGELFF.

V and J are TRBV4-1 and TRBJ2-1, with D possibly TRBD1 on 5 matching bases. The CDR3 sequence is 15 residues long. Germline CDR1 MGHRA, CDR2 YSYEKL. V shed 0 bases and J shed 4 bases, with 10 bases lying between them. This CDR3 reads CASSQEGRSYNEQFF. Here the CDR3 DNA reads TGCGCCAGCAGCCAAGAGGGGCGTTCATACAATGAGCAGTTCTTC.

This chain links TRBV9 with TRBJ2-2; 10 bases agree with TRBD2. Germline V gives CDR1 SGDLS, CDR2 YYNGEE. V trimming: 0 bases; J trimming: 4 bases; junction bases outside the gene matches: 6. This CDR3 comprises 17 residues. The CDR3 sequence is CASSVDPSGRGTGELFF. CDR3 DNA: TGTGCCAGCAGCGTAGACCCGAGCGGGAGGGGCACCGGGGAGCTGTTTTTT.